This is a list of T cell receptor beta chains from one sample in a study of cytomegalovirus exposure and HLA in healthy donors. Using immunoSEQ multiplex PCR, the repertoire was profiled, and TCRdb retains in-frame clones only, with some absent. The sample yields some 200,000 clones, about 77% seen once. The sequenced sample was PBMCs. These receptors originate from a woman aged 25-40 years in good health and CMV-seronegative. The CDR3 runs from the conserved cysteine through the conserved F or W. The order of the fields is J gene, D gene, CDR3 length, V gene, clone size, CDR3 protein, CDR3 DNA. The D gene is left open where the match is weak. Size is omitted from some rows. Given values are once, few, many or a class for expanded clones.

TRBJ2-3 | TRBD2 | 16 | TRBV9 | few | CASSVWSGGGTDTQYF | TGTGCCAGCAGCGTTTGGAGCGGGGGGGGCACAGATACGCAGTATTTT
TRBJ2-7 | TRBD2 | 13 | TRBV5-1 | - | CASSSGGGNEQYF | TGCGCCAGCAGCTCTGGCGGGGGAAACGAGCAGTACTTC
TRBJ1-5 | TRBD1 | 15 | TRBV19 | - | CASSTGTGDVQPQHF | TGTGCCAGTAGTACCGGGACAGGGGATGTTCAGCCCCAGCATTTT
TRBJ2-3 | - | 15 | TRBV5-1 | few | CASSLAIGDTDTQYF | TGCGCCAGCAGCTTGGCCATCGGAGACACAGATACGCAGTATTTT
TRBJ2-5 | TRBD2 | 16 | TRBV7-2 | - | CASSPAGGRGVETQYF | TGTGCCAGCAGCCCAGCGGGAGGGCGAGGGGTGGAGACCCAGTACTTC
TRBJ1-1 | TRBD1 | 12 | TRBV15 | - | CATSQDRGKAFF | TGTGCCACCAGTCAGGACAGGGGGAAAGCTTTCTTT
TRBJ2-7 | - | 14 | TRBV11-2 | - | CASSLDADTYEQYF | TGTGCCAGCAGCTTAGATGCGGATACCTACGAGCAGTACTTC
TRBJ2-3 | - | 14 | TRBV30 | - | CAWSVLARTDTQYF | TGTGCCTGGAGTGTACTAGCTCGCACAGATACGCAGTATTTT
TRBJ2-7 | TRBD2 | 15 | TRBV28 | - | CASSSSGSRSYEQYF | TGTGCCAGCAGTTCTAGCGGGTCCCGCTCCTACGAGCAGTACTTC
TRBJ2-1 | - | 12 | TRBV4-2 | few | CASSQDPGLQFF | TGTGCCAGCAGCCAAGACCCGGGACTGCAGTTCTTC
TRBJ2-5 | - | 13 | TRBV11-2 | - | CASSLDGGETQYF | TGTGCCAGCAGCTTAGACGGGGGAGAGACCCAGTACTTC
TRBJ2-7 | TRBD2 | 15 | TRBV28 | - | CASRGLAGLSYEQYF | TGTGCCAGCAGAGGACTAGCGGGACTTTCCTACGAGCAGTACTTC
TRBJ1-2 | - | 13 | TRBV4-2 | few | CASSQDLGGGYTF | TGTGCCAGCAGCCAAGATCTTGGGGGGGGCTACACCTTC
TRBJ2-3 | - | 13 | TRBV4-1 | - | CASSSTDRDTQYF | TGCGCCAGCAGCTCCACAGATCGAGATACGCAGTATTTT
TRBJ2-7 | TRBD2 | 14 | TRBV5-1 | - | CASSVQRGPYEQYF | TGCGCCAGCAGCGTCCAGCGGGGGCCCTACGAGCAGTACTTC
TRBJ2-7 | - | 14 | TRBV6-6 | - | CASSWPTGRNEQYF | TGTGCCAGCAGTTGGCCGACAGGGAGGAACGAGCAGTACTTC
TRBJ1-1 | TRBD1 | 13 | TRBV5-6 | few | CASTPDRGTEAFF | TGTGCCAGCACCCCTGACAGGGGCACTGAAGCTTTCTTT
TRBJ2-7 | TRBD1 | 15 | TRBV28 | - | CASRRDRVSSYEQYF | TGTGCCAGCAGGCGGGACAGGGTGTCGTCTTACGAGCAGTACTTC
TRBJ1-5 | - | 14 | TRBV18 | - | CASSLAQGGQPQHF | TGTGCCAGCTCACTGGCACAGGGCGGTCAGCCCCAGCATTTT
TRBJ2-1 | - | 15 | TRBV27 | few | CASALGQSSYNEQFF | TGTGCCAGCGCTCTCGGACAGAGCTCCTACAATGAGCAGTTCTTC